The 7 T cell receptor beta chains below were found in one sample sequenced in a study of cytomegalovirus exposure and HLA in healthy donors. Clones were read by immunoSEQ multiplex PCR, and TCRdb kept only the in-frame ones, dropping some. The sample lists about 100,000 clones, 70% to 90% seen once, with roughly 3% in the top ten. Material for sequencing was PBMCs. These receptor sequences come from a young woman in good health and CMV-seronegative.

V gene TRBV25-1 combines with J gene TRBJ2-1; TRBD2 matches 11 bases. V lost 5 bases, J lost 0 bases, and 6 bases stayed unmatched. Germline V gene lookup returns CDR1 MGHDK and CDR2 SYGVNS. The CDR3 length is 17 residues. CDR3 bases: TGTGCCAGCAGTTTAGCGGGGGGGATAATCTCCTACAATGAGCAGTTCTTC. Protein product: CASSLAGGIISYNEQFF.

The rearrangement joins TRBV30 to TRBJ1-5; 11 nucleotides align to TRBD1. The J segment lost 2 bases and the V segment lost 0 bases, leaving 0 bases of the junction unmatched. Germline assignment: CDR1 GTSNPN and CDR2 SVGIG (reference sequence). CDR3 length equals 15 residues. Here the CDR3 reads CAWSVGQGGNQPQHF. The CDR3 region has the DNA TGTGCCTGGAGTGTGGGACAGGGGGGCAATCAGCCCCAGCATTTT.

The chain joins TRBV27 to TRBJ2-3; D not certain. V gave up 5 bases and J gave up 4 bases, with 13 bases separating them. The CDR3 spans 14 residues. Germline CDR1 and CDR2: MNHEY and SMNVEV (reference sequence). CDR3 residues: CASSPEFSADTQYF. The CDR3 nucleotides are TGTGCCAGCAGTCCAGAATTTTCCGCAGATACGCAGTATTTT.

This chain uses TRBV4-2 with TRBJ1-2, with 10 nucleotides matching TRBD1. The CDR3 has 16 amino acids. V lost 4 bases and J lost 7; bases outside the gene matches: 12. Per the germline V gene, CDR1 is LGHNA and CDR2 is YNFKEQ. The CDR3 nucleotides are TGTGCCAGCAGCCTAACCGGGACAGGGGATCTGCTTGGCTACACCTTC. Translating gives CASSLTGTGDLLGYTF.

This clone was recorded a few times. CDR3 in amino acids: CASSPNQGNSGNTIYF. Here the CDR3 DNA reads TGTGCCAGCAGTCCTAACCAGGGTAACTCTGGAAACACCATATATTTT. This chain uses TRBV25-1 with TRBJ1-3; D may be TRBD1 (5 bases). The CDR3 contains 16 residues. Trimming took off 5 bases at V and 0 bases at J, with 14 bases between the two ends. The germline V gene has CDR1 MGHDK and CDR2 SYGVNS.

The CDR3 DNA reads as TGTGCCTCGAAGGAGGCAGGATCCACCTACGAGCAGTACTTC. Protein: CASKEAGSTYEQYF. This chain links TRBV19 with TRBJ2-7; D perhaps matches TRBD2 (5 bases). With 11 bases removed from V and 2 bases from J, the gap between germline ends came to 19 bases. The CDR3 length is 14 residues. Germline CDR1 LNHDA, CDR2 SQIVND (reference sequence).

The chain carries TRBV7-9 and TRBJ1-6; 7 bases are shared with TRBD1. CDR1 SEHNR and CDR2 FQNEAQ come from the germline V gene (reference sequence). V shed 4 bases and J 2 bases; nucleotides not matched to a gene: 8. The CDR3 consists of 17 residues. The CDR3 DNA reads TGTGCCAGCAGCTCAGGGGACAGAGGACCCTATAATTCACCCCTCCACTTT. Protein: CASSSGDRGPYNSPLHF.